This T cell receptor (beta chain) came from a study of T cells after yellow fever vaccination. Study-wide results and limits: A secondary response was less intense yet reached its peak sooner, at day 5 versus 15.

The CDR3 contains 13 residues. Germline CDR1 SGHVS, CDR2 FQNEAQ. V lost 6 bases to trimming and J lost 1 base, with 9 bases between them. Ten or more counts support this clonotype. Its antigen is as yet unknown. TCRdb analysed the 5' RACE reads with MiXCR anew, one entry per CDR3 protein. The data show about 340,000 distinct CDR3 sequences, roughly 4.3% seen once. This chain links TRBV7-8 with TRBJ1-1; no definite D call. Here the sequenced sample was PBMCs, taken 5 days after the yellow fever booster vaccination. The receptor comes from a man aged 18 to 30 who received the YFV17D yellow fever vaccine. CDR3 residues: CASREDGNTEAFF. The CDR3 DNA sequence: TGTGCCAGCAGAGAAGACGGGAACACTGAAGCTTTCTTT.